This TCR beta chain appears in the sequencing data of a study of PD-1 blockade in classical Hodgkin lymphoma. Concerning this clone: What it binds is unknown.

All the patients suffered relapse after autologous stem cell transplantation, and brentuximab vedotin exposure differed. Researchers used magnetic negative selection to pull out pure CD4+ T cells from thawed PBMCs. This CDR3 region has 15 residues. The ends lost 8 bases at V and 8 bases at J; junction bases unmatched: 12. Germline V gene lookup returns CDR1 MNHNS and CDR2 SASEGT. Study findings and constraints: What caused the repertoire differences, perhaps disease activity or prior therapy, remains undefined.

The data were produced by immunoSEQ multiplex PCR, yet TCRdb's version contains in-frame clones alone and is incomplete. The data show around 36,000 clones, 90% seen once. The chain is built from TRBV6-1 and TRBJ1-3; 10 bases match TRBD1. The source was CD4+ T cells from blood, collected at baseline. This TCR was recovered from a human donor with classical Hodgkin lymphoma. The CDR3 sequence is CASVRQGANRDTIYF. The CDR3 coding sequence is TGTGCCAGCGTAAGACAGGGGGCGAATCGGGACACCATATATTTT.